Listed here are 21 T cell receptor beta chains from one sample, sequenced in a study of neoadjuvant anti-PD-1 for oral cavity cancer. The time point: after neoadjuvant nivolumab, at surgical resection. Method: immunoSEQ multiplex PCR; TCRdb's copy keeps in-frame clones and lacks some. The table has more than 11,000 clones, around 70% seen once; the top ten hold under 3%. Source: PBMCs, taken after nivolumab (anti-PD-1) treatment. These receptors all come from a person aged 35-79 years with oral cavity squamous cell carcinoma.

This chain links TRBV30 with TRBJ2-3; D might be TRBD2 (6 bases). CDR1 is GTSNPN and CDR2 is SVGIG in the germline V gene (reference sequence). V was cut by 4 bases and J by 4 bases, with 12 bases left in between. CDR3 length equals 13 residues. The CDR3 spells CAWTRGTSDTQYF. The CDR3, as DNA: TGTGCCTGGACCCGCGGGACCTCAGATACGCAGTATTTT. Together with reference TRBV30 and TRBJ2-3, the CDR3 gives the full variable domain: SQTIHQWPATLVQPVGSPLSLECTVEGTSNPNLYWYRQAAGRGLQLLFYSVGIGQISSEVPQNLSASRPQDRQFILSSKKLLLSDSGFYLCAWTRGTSDTQYFGPGTRLTVL.

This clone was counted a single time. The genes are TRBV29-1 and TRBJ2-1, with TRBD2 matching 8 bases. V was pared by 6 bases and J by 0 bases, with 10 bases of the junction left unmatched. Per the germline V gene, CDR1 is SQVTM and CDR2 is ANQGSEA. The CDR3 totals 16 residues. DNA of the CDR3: TGCAGCGTCACCCTAGCGGGCTTAAGCTCCTACAATGAGCAGTTCTTC. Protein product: CSVTLAGLSSYNEQFF.

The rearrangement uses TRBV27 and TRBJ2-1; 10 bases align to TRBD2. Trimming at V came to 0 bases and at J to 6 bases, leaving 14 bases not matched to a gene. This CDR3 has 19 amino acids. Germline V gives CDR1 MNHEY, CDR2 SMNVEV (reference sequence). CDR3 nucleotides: TGTGCCAGCAGTTTATCAGGTTTAAGGTGGGGGACTAGCGTCAATGAGCAGTTCTTC. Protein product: CASSLSGLRWGTSVNEQFF.

This CDR3 reads CASRIGQGTIDGYTF. The CDR3 coding sequence is TGCGCCAGCCGCATTGGACAGGGGACTATTGATGGCTACACCTTC. V is TRBV10-2 and J is TRBJ1-2, with 9 bases lining up with TRBD1. V lost 8 bases to trimming and J lost 6 bases; unmatched junction nucleotides: 13. The CDR3 length is 15 residues. Germline CDR1 is WSHSY and CDR2 is SAAADI.

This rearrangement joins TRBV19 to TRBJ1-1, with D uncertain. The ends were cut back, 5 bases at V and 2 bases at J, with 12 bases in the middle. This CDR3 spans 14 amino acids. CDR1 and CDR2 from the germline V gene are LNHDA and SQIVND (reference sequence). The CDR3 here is CASSSFGSNTEAFF. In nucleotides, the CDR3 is TGTGCCAGTAGTTCTTTCGGATCAAACACTGAAGCTTTCTTT. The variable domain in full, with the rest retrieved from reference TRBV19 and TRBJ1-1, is DGGITQSPKYLFRKEGQNVTLSCEQNLNHDAMYWYRQDPGQGLRLIYYSQIVNDFQKGDIAEGYSVSREKKESFPLTVTSAQKNPTAFYLCASSSFGSNTEAFFGQGTRLTVV.

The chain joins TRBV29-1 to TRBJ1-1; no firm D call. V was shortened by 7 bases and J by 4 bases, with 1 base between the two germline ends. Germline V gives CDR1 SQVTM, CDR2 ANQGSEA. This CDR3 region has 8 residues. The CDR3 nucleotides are TGCAGCGCCACTGAAGCTTTCTTT. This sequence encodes CSATEAFF.

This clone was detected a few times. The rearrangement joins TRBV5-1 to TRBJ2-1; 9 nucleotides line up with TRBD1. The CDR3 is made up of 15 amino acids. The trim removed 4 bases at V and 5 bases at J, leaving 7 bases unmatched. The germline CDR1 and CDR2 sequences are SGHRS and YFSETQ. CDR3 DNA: TGCGCCAGCAGCCGACAGGGGGGAATTGACAATGAGCAGTTCTTC. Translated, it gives CASSRQGGIDNEQFF. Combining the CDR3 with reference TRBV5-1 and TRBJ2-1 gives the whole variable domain KAGVTQTPRYLIKTRGQQVTLSCSPISGHRSVSWYQQTPGQGLQFLFEYFSETQRNKGNFPGRFSGRQFSNSRSEMNVSTLELGDSALYLCASSRQGGIDNEQFFGPGTRLTVL.

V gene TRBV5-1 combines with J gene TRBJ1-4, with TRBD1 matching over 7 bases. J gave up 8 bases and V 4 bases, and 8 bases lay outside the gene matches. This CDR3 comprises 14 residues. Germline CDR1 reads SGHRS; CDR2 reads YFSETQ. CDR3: CASSRQGNQEKLFF. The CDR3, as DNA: TGCGCCAGCAGCCGACAGGGAAACCAAGAAAAACTGTTTTTT.

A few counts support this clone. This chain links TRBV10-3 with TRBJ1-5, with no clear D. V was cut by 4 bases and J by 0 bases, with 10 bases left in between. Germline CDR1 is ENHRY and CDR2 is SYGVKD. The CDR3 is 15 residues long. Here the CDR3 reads CAISGGKGSNQPQHF. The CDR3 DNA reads TGTGCCATCAGTGGTGGGAAGGGTAGCAATCAGCCCCAGCATTTT.

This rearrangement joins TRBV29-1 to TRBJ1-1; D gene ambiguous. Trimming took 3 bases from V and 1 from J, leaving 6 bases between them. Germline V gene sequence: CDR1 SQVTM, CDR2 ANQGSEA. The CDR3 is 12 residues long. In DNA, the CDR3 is TGCAGCGTTGATGGGCGGAACACTGAAGCTTTCTTT. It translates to CSVDGRNTEAFF.

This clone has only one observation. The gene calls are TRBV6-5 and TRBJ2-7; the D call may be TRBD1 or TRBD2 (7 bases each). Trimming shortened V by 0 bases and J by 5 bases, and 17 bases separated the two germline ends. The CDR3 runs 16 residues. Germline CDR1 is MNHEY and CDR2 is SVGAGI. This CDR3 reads CASSYSPTGTIDEQYF. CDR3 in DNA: TGTGCCAGCAGTTACTCACCGACAGGGACTATCGACGAGCAGTACTTC.

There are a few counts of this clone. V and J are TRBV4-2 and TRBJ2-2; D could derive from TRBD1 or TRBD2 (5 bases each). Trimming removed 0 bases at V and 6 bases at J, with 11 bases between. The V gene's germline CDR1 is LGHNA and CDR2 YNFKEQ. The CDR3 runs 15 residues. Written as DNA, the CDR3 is TGTGCCAGCAGCCAAGAGGGCAGGGACGCCGGGGAGCTGTTTTTT. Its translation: CASSQEGRDAGELFF.

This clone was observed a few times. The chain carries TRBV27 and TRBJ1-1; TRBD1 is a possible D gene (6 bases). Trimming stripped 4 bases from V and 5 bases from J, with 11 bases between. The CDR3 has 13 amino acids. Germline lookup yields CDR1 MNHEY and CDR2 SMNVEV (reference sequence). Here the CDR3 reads CASSWGLETEAFF. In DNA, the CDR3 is TGTGCCAGCAGTTGGGGGCTGGAGACTGAAGCTTTCTTT.

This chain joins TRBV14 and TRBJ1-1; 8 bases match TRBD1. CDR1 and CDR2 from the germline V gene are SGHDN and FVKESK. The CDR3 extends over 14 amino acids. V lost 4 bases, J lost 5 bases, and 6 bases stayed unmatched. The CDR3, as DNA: TGTGCCAGCAGCCTCGACAGGGGTGGGACTGAAGCTTTCTTT. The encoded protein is CASSLDRGGTEAFF.

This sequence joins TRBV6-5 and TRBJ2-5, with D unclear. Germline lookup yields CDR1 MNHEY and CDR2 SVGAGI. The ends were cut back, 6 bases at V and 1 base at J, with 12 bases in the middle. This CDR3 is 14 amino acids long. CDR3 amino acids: CASRVSGGQETQYF. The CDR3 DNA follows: TGTGCCAGCAGAGTCTCCGGTGGCCAAGAGACCCAGTACTTC.

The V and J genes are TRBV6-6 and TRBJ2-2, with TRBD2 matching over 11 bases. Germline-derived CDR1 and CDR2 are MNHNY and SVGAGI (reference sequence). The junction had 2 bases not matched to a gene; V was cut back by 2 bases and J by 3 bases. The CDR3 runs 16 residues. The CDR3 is CASSYTSGGHTGELFF. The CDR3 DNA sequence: TGTGCCAGCAGTTACACTAGCGGGGGTCACACCGGGGAGCTGTTTTTT.

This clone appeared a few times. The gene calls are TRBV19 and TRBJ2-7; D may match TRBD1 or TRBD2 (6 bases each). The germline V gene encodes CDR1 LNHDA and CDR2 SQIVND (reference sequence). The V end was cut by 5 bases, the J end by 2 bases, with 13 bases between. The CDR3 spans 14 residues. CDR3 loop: CASSYGGGTYEQYF. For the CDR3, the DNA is TGTGCCAGTAGTTACGGAGGGGGAACCTACGAGCAGTACTTC.

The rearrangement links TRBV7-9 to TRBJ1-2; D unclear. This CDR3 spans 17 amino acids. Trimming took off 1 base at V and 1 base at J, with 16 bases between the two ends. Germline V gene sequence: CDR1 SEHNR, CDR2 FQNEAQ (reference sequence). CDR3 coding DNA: TGTGCCAGCAGCTTAGGAGGTGCGGCAGCGATTAACTATGGCTACACCTTC. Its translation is CASSLGGAAAINYGYTF. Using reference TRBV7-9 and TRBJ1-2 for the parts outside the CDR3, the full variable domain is DTGVSQNPRHKITKRGQNVTFRCDPISEHNRLYWYRQTLGQGPEFLTYFQNEAQLEKSRLLSDRFSAERPKGSFSTLEIQRTEQGDSAMYLCASSLGGAAAINYGYTFGSGTRLTVV.

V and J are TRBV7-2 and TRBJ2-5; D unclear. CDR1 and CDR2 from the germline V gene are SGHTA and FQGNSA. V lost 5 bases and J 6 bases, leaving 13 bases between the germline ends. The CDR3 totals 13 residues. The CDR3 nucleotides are TGTGCCAGCAGCGACGGTGCTGGGAAGACCCAGTACTTC. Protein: CASSDGAGKTQYF.

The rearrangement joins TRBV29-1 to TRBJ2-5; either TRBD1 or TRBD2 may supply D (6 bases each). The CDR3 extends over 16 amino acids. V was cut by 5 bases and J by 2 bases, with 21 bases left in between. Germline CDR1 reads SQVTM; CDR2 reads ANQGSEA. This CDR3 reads CSVRRDALGGQETQYF. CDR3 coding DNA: TGCAGCGTTAGAAGGGACGCACTAGGGGGGCAAGAGACCCAGTACTTC.

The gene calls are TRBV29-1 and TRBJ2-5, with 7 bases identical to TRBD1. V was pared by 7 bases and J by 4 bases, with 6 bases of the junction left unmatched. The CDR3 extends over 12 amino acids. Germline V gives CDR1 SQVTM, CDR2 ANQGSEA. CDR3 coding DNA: TGCAGCGCTCGACAGGGCCCAGAGACCCAGTACTTC. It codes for CSARQGPETQYF.